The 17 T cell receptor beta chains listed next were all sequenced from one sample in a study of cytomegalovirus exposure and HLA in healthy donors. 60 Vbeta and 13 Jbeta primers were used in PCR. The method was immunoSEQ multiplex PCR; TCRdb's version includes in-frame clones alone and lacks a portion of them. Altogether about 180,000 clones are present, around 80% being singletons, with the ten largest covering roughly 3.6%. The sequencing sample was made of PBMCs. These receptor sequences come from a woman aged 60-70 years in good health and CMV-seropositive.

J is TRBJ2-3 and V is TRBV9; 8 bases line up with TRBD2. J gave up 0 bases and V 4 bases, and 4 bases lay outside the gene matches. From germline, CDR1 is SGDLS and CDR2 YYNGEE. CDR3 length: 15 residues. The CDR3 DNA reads TGTGCCAGCAGCTTTAGCGGGGCTAGCACAGATACGCAGTATTTT. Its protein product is CASSFSGASTDTQYF.

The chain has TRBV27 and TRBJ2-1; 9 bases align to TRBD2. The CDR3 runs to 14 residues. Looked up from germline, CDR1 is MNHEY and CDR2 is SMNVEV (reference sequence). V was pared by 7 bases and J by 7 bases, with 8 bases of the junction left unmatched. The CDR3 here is CASNESGRRNEQFF. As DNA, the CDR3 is TGTGCCAGCAACGAGAGCGGGAGGAGGAATGAGCAGTTCTTC.

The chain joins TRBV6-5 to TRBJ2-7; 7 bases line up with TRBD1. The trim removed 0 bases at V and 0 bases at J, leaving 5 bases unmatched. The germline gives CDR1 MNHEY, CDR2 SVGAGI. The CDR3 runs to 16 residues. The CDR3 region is CASSYSSQGVSYEQYF. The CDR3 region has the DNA TGTGCCAGCAGTTACTCGAGTCAGGGGGTCTCCTACGAGCAGTACTTC.

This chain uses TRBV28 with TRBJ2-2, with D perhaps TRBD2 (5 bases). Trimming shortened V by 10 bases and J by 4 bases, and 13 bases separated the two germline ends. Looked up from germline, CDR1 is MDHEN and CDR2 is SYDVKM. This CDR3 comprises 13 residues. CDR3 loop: CAMGIRGTGELFF. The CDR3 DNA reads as TGTGCCATGGGTATTCGGGGCACCGGGGAGCTGTTTTTT.

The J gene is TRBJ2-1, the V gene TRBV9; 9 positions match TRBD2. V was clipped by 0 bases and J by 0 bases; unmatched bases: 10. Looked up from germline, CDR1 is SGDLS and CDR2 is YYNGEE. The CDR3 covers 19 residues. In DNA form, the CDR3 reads TGTGCCAGCAGCGTAGGTAATAGCGGGAGAGGAAGCTCCTACAATGAGCAGTTCTTC. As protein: CASSVGNSGRGSSYNEQFF.

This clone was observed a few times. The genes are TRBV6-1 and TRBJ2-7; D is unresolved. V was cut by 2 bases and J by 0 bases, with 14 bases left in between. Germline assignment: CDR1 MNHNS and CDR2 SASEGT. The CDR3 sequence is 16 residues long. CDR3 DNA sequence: TGTGCCAGCAGTGAAAGAGGCGGTGCCCTCTCCTACGAGCAGTACTTC. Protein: CASSERGGALSYEQYF.

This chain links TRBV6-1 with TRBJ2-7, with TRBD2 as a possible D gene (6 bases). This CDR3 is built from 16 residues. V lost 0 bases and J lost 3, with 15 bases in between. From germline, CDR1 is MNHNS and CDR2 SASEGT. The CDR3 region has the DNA TGTGCCAGCAGTGAAGCGCTTCGGGGAGGTTACTACGAGCAGTACTTC. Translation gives CASSEALRGGYYEQYF.

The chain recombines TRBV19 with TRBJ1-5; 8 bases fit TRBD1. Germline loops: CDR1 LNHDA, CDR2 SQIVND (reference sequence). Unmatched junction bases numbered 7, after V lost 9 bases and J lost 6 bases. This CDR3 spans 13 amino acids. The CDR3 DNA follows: TGTGCCAGCCAAGACAGGGGTGGTCAGCCCCAGCATTTT. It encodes CASQDRGGQPQHF. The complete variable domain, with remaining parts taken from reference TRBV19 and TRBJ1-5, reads DGGITQSPKYLFRKEGQNVTLSCEQNLNHDAMYWYRQDPGQGLRLIYYSQIVNDFQKGDIAEGYSVSREKKESFPLTVTSAQKNPTAFYLCASQDRGGQPQHFGDGTRLSIL.

The DNA for the CDR3 is TGTGCCAGTAGTATGGAGGGGGCAGCGACTCGAGGTGGCACTGAAGCTTTCTTT. Translated, it gives CASSMEGAATRGGTEAFF. This sequence joins TRBV19 and TRBJ1-1, with 7 bases identical to TRBD1. The CDR3 length is 18 residues. CDR1 and CDR2 (germline): LNHDA, SQIVND (reference sequence). Germline trimming cut 3 bases from V and 4 bases from J; bases unmatched to any gene: 17.

CDR3 coding DNA: TGTGCCAGTAGTATAGCCCCCCCCCATACCGGGGAGCTGTTTTTT. Translating gives CASSIAPPHTGELFF. This chain connects TRBV19 to TRBJ2-2; D gene unclear. V was trimmed by 1 base and J by 5 bases, leaving 11 bases between them. CDR1 is LNHDA and CDR2 is SQIVND in the germline V gene (reference sequence). The CDR3 runs to 15 residues.

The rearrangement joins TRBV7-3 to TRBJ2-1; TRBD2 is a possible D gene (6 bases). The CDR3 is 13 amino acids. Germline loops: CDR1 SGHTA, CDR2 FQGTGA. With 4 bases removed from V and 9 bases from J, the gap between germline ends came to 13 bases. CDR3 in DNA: TGTGCCAGCAGCTCTGGAGGGAAAGGTGAGCAGTTCTTC. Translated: CASSSGGKGEQFF. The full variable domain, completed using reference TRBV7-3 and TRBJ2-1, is GAGVSQTPSNKVTEKGKYVELRCDPISGHTALYWYRQSLGQGPEFLIYFQGTGAADDSGLPNDRFFAVRPEGSVSTLKIQRTERGDSAVYLCASSSGGKGEQFFGPGTRLTVL.

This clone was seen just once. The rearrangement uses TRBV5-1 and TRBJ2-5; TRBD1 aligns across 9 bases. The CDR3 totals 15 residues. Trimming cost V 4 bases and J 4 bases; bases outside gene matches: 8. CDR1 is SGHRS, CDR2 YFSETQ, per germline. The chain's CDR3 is CASSPGDREGETQYF. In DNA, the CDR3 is TGCGCCAGCAGCCCAGGGGACAGGGAGGGAGAGACCCAGTACTTC.

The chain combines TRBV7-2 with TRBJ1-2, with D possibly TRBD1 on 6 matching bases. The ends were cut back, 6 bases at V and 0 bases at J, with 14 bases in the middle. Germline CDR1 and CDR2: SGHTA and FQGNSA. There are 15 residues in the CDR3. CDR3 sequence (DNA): TGTGCCAGCAGTTACCGGACAGTTTCTAACTATGGCTACACCTTC. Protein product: CASSYRTVSNYGYTF.

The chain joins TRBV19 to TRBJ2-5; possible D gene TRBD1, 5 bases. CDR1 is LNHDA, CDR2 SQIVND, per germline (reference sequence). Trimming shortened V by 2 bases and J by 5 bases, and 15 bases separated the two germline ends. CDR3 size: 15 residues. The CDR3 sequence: CASSISGRAEETQYF. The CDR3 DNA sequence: TGTGCCAGTAGTATATCAGGCAGGGCGGAGGAGACCCAGTACTTC.

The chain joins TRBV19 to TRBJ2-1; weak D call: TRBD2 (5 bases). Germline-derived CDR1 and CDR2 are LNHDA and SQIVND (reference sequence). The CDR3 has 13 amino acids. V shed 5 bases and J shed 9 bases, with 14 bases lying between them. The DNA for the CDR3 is TGTGCCAGTAGTTTCGGACTGGGCGTTGAGCAGTTCTTC. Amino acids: CASSFGLGVEQFF.

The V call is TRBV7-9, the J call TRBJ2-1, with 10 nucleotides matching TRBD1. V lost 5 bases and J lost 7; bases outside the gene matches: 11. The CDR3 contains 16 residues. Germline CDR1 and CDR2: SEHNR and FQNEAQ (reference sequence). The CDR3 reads CASSPQLGQGRNEQFF. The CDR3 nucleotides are TGTGCCAGCAGCCCCCAACTGGGACAGGGGAGGAATGAGCAGTTCTTC.

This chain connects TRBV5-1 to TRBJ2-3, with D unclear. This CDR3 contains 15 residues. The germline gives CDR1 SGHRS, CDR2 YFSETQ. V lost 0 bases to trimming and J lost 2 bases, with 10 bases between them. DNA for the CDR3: TGCGCCAGCAGCTTGGTGGGCCAACTCACAGATACGCAGTATTTT. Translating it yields CASSLVGQLTDTQYF. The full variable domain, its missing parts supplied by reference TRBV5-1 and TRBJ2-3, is KAGVTQTPRYLIKTRGQQVTLSCSPISGHRSVSWYQQTPGQGLQFLFEYFSETQRNKGNFPGRFSGRQFSNSRSEMNVSTLELGDSALYLCASSLVGQLTDTQYFGPGTRLTVL.